What follows are 10 T cell receptor beta chains derived from one specimen sequenced in a study of blood T cells in healthy people across ages. Primers used in a second PCR of about 7 to 12 cycles were a sample-barcoded 5' primer and a J-beta primer mix. Each CDR3 protein is one row after TCRdb ran MiXCR on the 5' RACE reads. Among more than 650,000 distinct CDR3 sequences listed, more than 25% were seen once. This sample was also put to use in a study of T cells of mothers and their children.

The sequenced sample consisted of blood. The origin of the receptors is a boy aged 10-17 years in good health.

This clonotype appeared a few times. The chain combines TRBV9 with TRBJ2-3; D not certain. The germline V gene encodes CDR1 SGDLS and CDR2 YYNGEE. Trimming shortened V by 0 bases and J by 2 bases, and 7 bases separated the two germline ends. The CDR3 is 14 residues long. CDR3 DNA: TGTGCCAGCAGCGTAGAAAGCGTCACAGATACGCAGTATTTT. As protein: CASSVESVTDTQYF.

On this clonotype itself: A much larger clone differs from this one at a single base, so this may be a read error. The chain is built from TRBV28 and TRBJ1-6; D ambiguous. Germline V gives CDR1 MDHEN, CDR2 SYDVKM. This CDR3 region has 12 residues. This CDR3 reads CAISLENSPLHF. The CDR3, as DNA: TGTGCCATCAGTTTAGAGAATTCACCCCTCCACTTT.

The gene calls are TRBV6-6 and TRBJ2-5; D may be TRBD1 (5 bases). With the DNA end fitting TRBJ2-1 better, the J assignment may be wrong. Per the germline V gene, CDR1 is MNHNY and CDR2 is SVGAGI (reference sequence). This CDR3 is 13 amino acids long. For the CDR3, the DNA is TGTGCCAGCAGTTACAGGGGCCCGAATGAGCAGTTCTTC. Its translation is CASSYRGPNEQFF.

V is TRBV20-1 and J is TRBJ2-7, with 14 bases matching TRBD2. The V gene end was trimmed by 3 bases and the J gene end by 2 bases; junction bases not matched to a gene: 6. CDR1 is DFQATT and CDR2 is SNEGSKA in the germline V gene (reference sequence). This CDR3 region has 16 residues. The CDR3 spells CSARTSGGARTYEQYF. In nucleotides, the CDR3 is TGCAGTGCTAGGACTAGCGGGGGGGCCAGGACCTACGAGCAGTACTTC.

V usage is TRBV9 and J usage is TRBJ2-3; 13 bases match TRBD2. This CDR3 has 17 residues. The junction had 5 bases not matched to a gene; V was cut back by 0 bases and J by 4 bases. Germline CDR1 is SGDLS and CDR2 is YYNGEE. The CDR3 nucleotides read TGTGCCAGCAGCGTAGCTGGGGGACTAGCGGGGTCAGATACGCAGTATTTT. Translated: CASSVAGGLAGSDTQYF.

This chain connects TRBV27 to TRBJ2-1; TRBD1 or TRBD2 may be the D gene (6 bases each). Germline V gene data show CDR1 as MNHEY and CDR2 as SMNVEV (reference sequence). This CDR3 has 14 amino acids. The V and J ends lost 5 bases and 6 bases respectively, with 14 bases between them. This CDR3 reads CASSPGALTNEQFF. The CDR3 DNA reads TGTGCCAGCAGTCCGGGGGCCCTAACCAATGAGCAGTTCTTC.

This clonotype was counted between two and nine times. The rearrangement links TRBV15 to TRBJ1-4; 9 bases are shared with TRBD1. The CDR3 consists of 14 residues. V gave up 5 bases and J gave up 4 bases; unmatched junction bases: 2. Germline V lookup: CDR1 LNHNV, CDR2 YYDKDF (reference sequence). The CDR3 coding sequence is TGTGCCACCAGCTCGGGACAGGGTAATGAAAAACTGTTTTTT. Translating it yields CATSSGQGNEKLFF.

The V call is TRBV20-1, the J call TRBJ2-3; D gene uncertain. The CDR3 consists of 14 residues. CDR1 DFQATT and CDR2 SNEGSKA come from the germline V gene (reference sequence). V lost 1 base and J lost 2, with 10 bases in between. The CDR3 nucleotides read TGCAGTGCTAGAGGGGAAGCGTACACAGATACGCAGTATTTT. Protein product: CSARGEAYTDTQYF.

This clonotype came up a few times. The CDR3 DNA follows: TGCGCCAGCAGCCTGGGGGAGCAGGCTGGGGCCAACGTCCTGACTTTC. Its translation is CASSLGEQAGANVLTF. This chain connects TRBV5-1 to TRBJ2-6, with D perhaps matching TRBD1 or TRBD2 (5 bases each). V was trimmed by 4 bases and J by 2 bases, leaving 13 bases between them. Per germline, CDR1 SGHRS and CDR2 YFSETQ. The CDR3 spans 16 residues.

This chain links TRBV28 with TRBJ1-6, with D possibly matching TRBD1 (5 bases). The germline V gene has CDR1 MDHEN and CDR2 SYDVKM. The ends were cut back, 3 bases at V and 5 bases at J, with 11 bases in the middle. This CDR3 has 15 amino acids. The CDR3 protein is CASSLPLGHNSPLHF. The CDR3 DNA reads as TGTGCCAGCAGTTTGCCCCTGGGGCATAATTCACCCCTCCACTTT.